The 19 T cell receptor beta chains given below trace back to one sample, sequenced in a study of spatial heterogeneity in lung cancer. Stated time point: sample taken at primary tumor resection. From the 5' RACE reads, TCRdb called clonotypes with MiXCR, one entry per CDR3 protein. The sample includes approximately 24,000 distinct CDR3 sequences, around 5% seen only once; the top ten take roughly 5%. The sequencing used PBMCs, collected at surgery. The receptors here all came from a male donor with early-stage non-small cell lung cancer.

The gene calls are TRBV6-2 or TRBV6-3 and TRBJ2-3, with 16 bases fitting TRBD2. V was clipped by 5 bases and J by 1 base; unmatched bases: 6. CDR3 length: 18 amino acids. Germline loops: CDR1 MNHEY, CDR2 SVGEGT. The DNA of the CDR3 is TGTGCCAGCAGTGCTCCGGGACTAGCGGGGGGGGGCACAGATACGCAGTATTTT. As protein: CASSAPGLAGGGTDTQYF.

This clonotype was counted at least ten times. The genes are TRBV2 and TRBJ2-1; D is perhaps TRBD2 (6 bases). Germline V gives CDR1 SNHLY, CDR2 FYNNEI. V gave up 3 bases and J gave up 0 bases, with 12 bases separating them. This CDR3 is 16 amino acids long. The CDR3 coding sequence is TGTGCCAGCAGTGAGTTTGGCGGGGCCTCCTACAATGAGCAGTTCTTC. It is translated as CASSEFGGASYNEQFF.

J is TRBJ1-1 and V is TRBV24-1; D not resolved. The CDR3 loop spans 14 amino acids. Trimming stripped 7 bases from V and 4 bases from J, with 15 bases between. Germline loops: CDR1 KGHDR, CDR2 SFDVKD. The CDR3 here is CATSYTDRGTEAFF. The CDR3 DNA reads TGTGCCACCAGCTATACAGACCGCGGCACTGAAGCTTTCTTT.

This clonotype is termed medium-sized. The genes are TRBV4-3 and TRBJ1-5; TRBD1 agrees at 8 bases. Unmatched junction bases numbered 6, after V lost 3 bases and J lost 2 bases. CDR3 length: 16 residues. CDR1 is LGHNA and CDR2 is YSLEER in the germline V gene. CDR3 sequence: CASSQGLTGGNQPQHF. The CDR3 DNA reads as TGCGCCAGCAGCCAGGGGTTGACAGGGGGCAATCAGCCCCAGCATTTT.

This clonotype was seen at least ten times. The chain has TRBV10-3 and TRBJ2-7; a weak D match, TRBD2 (6 bases). The V end lost 0 bases, the J end lost 0 bases, and 12 bases lay between the germline ends. Germline V gene data show CDR1 as ENHRY and CDR2 as SYGVKD. The CDR3 covers 16 residues. CDR3 sequence reads: CAISESRRGSSYEQYF. The CDR3 DNA reads TGTGCCATCAGTGAGTCCCGACGGGGGAGCTCCTACGAGCAGTACTTC.

Ten or more counts support this clonotype. The chain uses TRBV20-1 and TRBJ2-3, with 12 bases aligning to TRBD2. This CDR3 comprises 15 residues. Looked up from germline, CDR1 is DFQATT and CDR2 is SNEGSKA (reference sequence). With 4 bases clipped from V and 4 bases from J, the junction kept 6 bases outside the gene matches. The CDR3 spells CSAIRLAGVADTQYF. The CDR3 bases are TGCAGTGCTATTAGACTAGCGGGAGTAGCAGATACGCAGTATTTT.

This clonotype was observed many times. The genes are TRBV10-2 and TRBJ2-3, with 7 bases fitting TRBD2. CDR3 length: 17 residues. J lost 1 base, V lost 3 bases, and 10 bases had no gene match. The V gene's germline CDR1 is WSHSY and CDR2 SAAADI. CDR3 region: CASSEVAARGGTDTQYF. The CDR3 DNA is TGCGCCAGCAGTGAAGTAGCCGCCCGGGGGGGCACAGATACGCAGTATTTT.

This clonotype was detected ten times or more. This chain connects TRBV4-3 to TRBJ2-3; the match to TRBD2 covers 9 bases. J lost 3 bases, V lost 1 base, and 11 bases had no gene match. The CDR3 spans 18 residues. The germline V gene encodes CDR1 LGHNA and CDR2 YSLEER. The CDR3 loop is CASSQALGGGAFTDTQYF. The CDR3 DNA follows: TGCGCCAGCAGCCAAGCTCTAGGCGGGGGGGCGTTTACAGATACGCAGTATTTT.

This clonotype is classed as medium-sized. J is TRBJ1-6 and V is TRBV14; possibly TRBD1 for D (5 bases). Deletions cut 4 bases from V and 9 bases from J, with 10 bases between. In germline, CDR1 is SGHDN, CDR2 FVKESK. CDR3 size: 13 residues. The DNA of the CDR3 is TGTGCCAGCAGCCCAAACAGGCCTTCACCCCTCCACTTT. This sequence encodes CASSPNRPSPLHF.

In this sample, this clonotype turned up many times. V and J are TRBV11-2 and TRBJ2-6; D unclear. The CDR3 loop spans 16 amino acids. V was clipped by 1 base and J by 0 bases, with 7 bases between them. The germline V gene encodes CDR1 SGHAT and CDR2 FQNNGV. The CDR3 DNA reads as TGTGCCAGCAGCTTAGTTGGAACCTCTGGGGCCAACGTCCTGACTTTC. It translates to CASSLVGTSGANVLTF.

This clonotype was seen ten or more times. The chain couples TRBV9 to TRBJ1-3; D is unclear. CDR3 length: 14 amino acids. The ends were cut back, 3 bases at V and 4 bases at J, with 11 bases in the middle. CDR1 is SGDLS, CDR2 YYNGEE, per germline. The CDR3 is CASSAPAAGNTIYF. CDR3 DNA sequence: TGTGCCAGCAGCGCCCCGGCCGCCGGAAACACCATATATTTT.

This clonotype was seen ten or more times. J is TRBJ2-3 and V is TRBV5-1; no definite D call. CDR1 is SGHRS and CDR2 is YFSETQ in the germline V gene. V was clipped by 2 bases and J by 5 bases, with 3 bases between them. This CDR3 spans 11 amino acids. The CDR3 DNA is TGCGCCAGCAGCTTAGGAGATACGCAGTATTTT. As protein: CASSLGDTQYF. Together with reference TRBV5-1 and TRBJ2-3, the CDR3 gives the full variable domain: KAGVTQTPRYLIKTRGQQVTLSCSPISGHRSVSWYQQTPGQGLQFLFEYFSETQRNKGNFPGRFSGRQFSNSRSEMNVSTLELGDSALYLCASSLGDTQYFGPGTRLTVL.

This clonotype was counted many times. The rearrangement joins TRBV20-1 to TRBJ2-1; 13 nucleotides agree with TRBD2. Germline V lookup: CDR1 DFQATT, CDR2 SNEGSKA (reference sequence). Trimming removed 2 bases from V and 0 bases from J; junction bases left unmatched: 13. CDR3 length equals 20 residues. In nucleotides, the CDR3 is TGCAGTGCTAGATCGGTCACCGGGACTAGCGGGGCTAGCTCCTACAATGAGCAGTTCTTC. As protein: CSARSVTGTSGASSYNEQFF.

Ten or more counts support this clonotype. Written as DNA, the CDR3 is TGTGCCAGCAGCCAAGATTGGGGGGGAGCTGGGGCCAACGTCCTGACTTTC. Its translation: CASSQDWGGAGANVLTF. J is TRBJ2-6 and V is TRBV4-2, with TRBD2 matching 7 bases. Germline V gene data show CDR1 as LGHNA and CDR2 as YNFKEQ. J was trimmed by 2 bases and V by 0 bases; bases with no gene match: 4. The CDR3 spans 17 residues.

A few counts support this clonotype. This may arise from a read error, as a much more abundant clone is one base away. No conserved phenylalanine or tryptophan ends this CDR3, so it is likely a read error. The chain has TRBV29-1 and TRBJ1-1, with TRBD1 matching over 7 bases. The V segment lost 4 bases and the J segment 8 bases; nucleotides outside the gene matches: 7. Germline values: CDR1 SQVTM, CDR2 ANQGSEA. This CDR3 contains 12 residues. CDR3 loop: CSVAGGGREAFS. As DNA, the CDR3 is TGCAGCGTTGCAGGAGGGGGCAGGGAAGCTTTCTCT.

This clonotype was observed at least ten times. The junction and the germline gene differ at one end; a read error may be behind it. This chain uses TRBV7-8 with TRBJ1-3, with D perhaps TRBD1 (6 bases). This CDR3 region has 17 residues. Germline V CDR1 and CDR2: SGHVS, FQNEAQ. For the CDR3, the DNA is TGTGCCAGCAGCCTAGCGGTCGTAACAGGGTACGGGAACACCATATATTTT. Translated, it gives CASSLAVVTGYGNTIYF.

The table lists this clonotype with many counts. CDR3 residues: CAATDSPYGTEAFF. CDR3 bases: TGTGCCGCCACCGACAGCCCGTATGGCACTGAAGCTTTCTTT. The chain carries TRBV6-5 and TRBJ1-1; D is perhaps TRBD1 (5 bases). V lost 11 bases and J lost 4, with 20 bases in between. Per germline, CDR1 MNHEY and CDR2 SVGAGI. This CDR3 comprises 14 residues.

This clonotype has ten or more counts. The chain joins TRBV28 to TRBJ2-5; 9 bases agree with TRBD1. Looked up from germline, CDR1 is MDHEN and CDR2 is SYDVKM. J gave up 3 bases and V 8 bases, and 10 bases lay outside the gene matches. This CDR3 spans 15 amino acids. Here the CDR3 DNA reads TGTGCCAGCTGCTATGGGGGACAGGGAAAAGAGACCCAGTACTTC. This codes for CASCYGGQGKETQYF.

This clonotype was found many times. J is TRBJ2-3 and V is TRBV4-2; D call uncertain. This CDR3 region has 16 residues. Germline lookup yields CDR1 LGHNA and CDR2 YNFKEQ. V was cut by 1 base and J by 0 bases, with 11 bases left in between. CDR3 sequence (DNA): TGTGCCAGCAGCCAAGCCGAAGGCCTCAGCACAGATACGCAGTATTTT. Translating gives CASSQAEGLSTDTQYF.